This TCR beta chain was identified in a study of EBV T-cell therapy then PD-1 blockade in nasopharyngeal carcinoma. The sample's treatment: AdE1-LMPpoly-expanded autologous EBV-specific T-cell therapy followed by anti-PD-1 nivolumab. Sequencing used immunoSEQ multiplex PCR; TCRdb keeps in-frame clones, though not all of them. The repertoire includes roughly 22,000 clones, about four fifths of them detected once, and 24% sits in the top ten. Remarks on this clone: Its antigen is undetermined.

This CDR3 region has 11 residues. Trimming cost V 2 bases and J 4 bases, with 0 bases left between them. This TCR derives from a man between 35 and 55 years old with nasopharyngeal carcinoma. The input for sequencing was CD8+ T cells from blood, taken at day -245 from a patient whose treatment included autologous EBV-specific T cells and nivolumab. This sequence joins TRBV12-3 or TRBV12-4 and TRBJ2-1; D not resolved. CDR3 nucleotides: TGTGCCAGCAGTTTATACAATGAGCAGTTCTTC. It is translated as CASSLYNEQFF.